One and the same sample provided the 29 T cell receptor beta chains below, sequenced in a study of blood T cell repertoires in COVID-19. Profiled with immunoSEQ multiplex PCR; TCRdb holds only in-frame clones, not every one. The table shows fewer than 100,000 clones, with 80% to 90% occurring only once. Sequencing input: peripheral blood. Every receptor here comes from a human donor with acute or convalescent COVID-19. The donor label of this sample is uncertain.

This chain links TRBV24-1 with TRBJ1-1; 9 nucleotides align to TRBD1. CDR3 size: 15 residues. Germline V lookup: CDR1 KGHDR, CDR2 SFDVKD. Trimming removed 4 bases from V and 5 bases from J; junction bases left unmatched: 7. For the CDR3, the DNA is TGTGCCACCAGTGAATCTACAGGGGGCAATACTGAAGCTTTCTTT. This gives the protein CATSESTGGNTEAFF.

CDR3 sequence (DNA): TGTGCCAGCAGCTTACTAACAGGGGGTGAGCAGTTCTTC. Translation: CASSLLTGGEQFF. J is TRBJ2-1 and V is TRBV5-5; TRBD1 matches at 8 bases. With V trimmed by 2 bases and J by 9 bases, 4 bases remained unmatched. Germline V CDR1 and CDR2: SGHKS, YYEKEE (reference sequence). The CDR3 sequence is 13 residues long.

The chain uses TRBV7-2 and TRBJ2-5, with TRBD2 matching over 12 bases. The CDR3 is 18 amino acids. V shed 5 bases, J shed 6 bases, and the junction held 16 bases outside the gene matches. Germline V lookup: CDR1 SGHTA, CDR2 FQGNSA. CDR3 residues: CASSLASGGAEGVKTQYF. The DNA of the CDR3 is TGTGCCAGCAGCCTTGCTAGCGGGGGGGCGGAGGGTGTGAAGACCCAGTACTTC.

This clone was detected only a few times. Here the CDR3 DNA reads TGTGCCAGCAGTCTTCCTAGCTGGGACACCGAAAGCAGCTCCTATAATTCACCCCTCCACTTT. This codes for CASSLPSWDTESSSYNSPLHF. V is TRBV6-2 or TRBV6-3 and J is TRBJ1-6, with D perhaps TRBD1 (6 bases). Germline-derived CDR1 and CDR2 are MNHEY and SVGEGT. The CDR3 covers 21 residues. With 5 bases removed from V and 0 bases from J, the gap between germline ends came to 26 bases.

The chain recombines TRBV5-1 with TRBJ1-1; no firm D call. V lost 3 bases to trimming and J lost 2 bases, with 8 bases between them. This CDR3 has 13 residues. The germline V gene encodes CDR1 SGHRS and CDR2 YFSETQ. The CDR3 nucleotides are TGCGCCAGCAGCTCCCAACTTAACACTGAAGCTTTCTTT. Protein: CASSSQLNTEAFF.

The CDR3 DNA is TGTGCCAGCAGCCCCCGACAGGGGGCCGATGGGACTGAAGCTTTCTTT. It specifies CASSPRQGADGTEAFF. V usage is TRBV9 and J usage is TRBJ1-1, with 10 bases fitting TRBD1. V lost 4 bases to trimming and J lost 5 bases; unmatched junction nucleotides: 11. Germline V gene lookup returns CDR1 SGDLS and CDR2 YYNGEE. The CDR3 extends over 16 amino acids.

The CDR3 loop reads CASSSDRAYDTQYF. DNA of the CDR3: TGCGCCAGCAGCTCGGACAGGGCGTACGATACGCAGTATTTT. The chain couples TRBV5-1 to TRBJ2-3, with TRBD1 matching 8 bases. In germline, CDR1 is SGHRS, CDR2 YFSETQ. This CDR3 has 14 amino acids. V shed 3 bases, J shed 6 bases, and the junction held 6 bases outside the gene matches.

DNA for the CDR3: TGTGCCAGCAGTACCGGGAGAAGATGG. Encoded protein: CASSTGRRW. V is TRBV21-1 and J is TRBJ1-1. TRBV21-1 is a pseudogene segment. This CDR3 region has 9 residues.

This clone came up a few times. The gene calls are TRBV3-1 (or the pseudogene TRBV3-2) and TRBJ2-1; no definite D call. The CDR3 is 18 residues long. Germline V lookup: CDR1 LGHDT, CDR2 YNNKEL (reference sequence). Deletions cut 0 bases from V and 4 bases from J, with 19 bases between. The CDR3 protein is CASSQDLPGVARYNEQFF. DNA of the CDR3: TGTGCCAGCAGCCAAGATCTTCCTGGAGTAGCTAGGTACAATGAGCAGTTCTTC.

The DNA of the CDR3 is TGTGCCAGCAGCCCAAGGTGGGACAGCCGGCGGTCAACTAATGAAAAACTGTTTTTT. Residues: CASSPRWDSRRSTNEKLFF. The chain is built from TRBV3-1 (or the pseudogene TRBV3-2) and TRBJ1-4; TRBD1 matches at 7 bases. Trimming at V came to 4 bases and at J to 0 bases, leaving 14 bases not matched to a gene. The CDR3 is 19 residues long. Germline assignment: CDR1 LGHDT and CDR2 YNNKEL (reference sequence).

J is TRBJ2-3 and V is TRBV7-9, with TRBD2 identical over 8 bases. The germline V gene encodes CDR1 SEHNR and CDR2 FQNEAQ (reference sequence). The CDR3 is 14 residues long. V lost 6 bases to trimming and J lost 2 bases; unmatched junction nucleotides: 4. CDR3 protein: CASRIAGPTDTQYF. The CDR3 DNA follows: TGTGCCAGCAGAATAGCGGGGCCCACAGATACGCAGTATTTT.

The genes are TRBV28 and TRBJ1-4, with 8 positions matching TRBD1. The ends lost 4 bases at V and 7 bases at J; junction bases unmatched: 5. Per the germline V gene, CDR1 is MDHEN and CDR2 is SYDVKM. This CDR3 contains 14 residues. The CDR3 DNA sequence: TGTGCCAGCAGTTCAGGGGGCCAGGTTGAAAAACTGTTTTTT. Amino acid sequence: CASSSGGQVEKLFF.

The rearrangement joins TRBV2 to TRBJ2-1; 14 bases line up with TRBD2. The CDR3 length is 16 residues. The V gene's germline CDR1 is SNHLY and CDR2 FYNNEI. Trimming took 6 bases from V and 4 from J; bases not matched to a gene: 5. CDR3 amino acids: CASRGLAGGRYNEQFF. CDR3 nucleotides: TGTGCCAGCAGAGGACTAGCGGGGGGCCGATACAATGAGCAGTTCTTC.

This rearrangement joins TRBV9 to TRBJ1-1, with 7 bases fitting TRBD1. V gave up 4 bases and J gave up 0 bases; unmatched junction bases: 6. CDR1 is SGDLS and CDR2 is YYNGEE in the germline V gene. The CDR3 is made up of 15 amino acids. CDR3 loop: CASSPQTGLNTEAFF. DNA of the CDR3: TGTGCCAGCAGCCCACAGACAGGGCTGAACACTGAAGCTTTCTTT.

CDR3 nucleotide sequence: TGTGCCAGCAGCCGGGGTTTGGGCTCCTACGAGCAGTACTTC. It translates to CASSRGLGSYEQYF. The V gene is TRBV6-5, the J gene TRBJ2-7; D possibly corresponds to TRBD2 (5 bases). CDR1 is MNHEY and CDR2 is SVGAGI in the germline V gene. Trimming removed 6 bases from V and 0 bases from J, with 12 bases in between. The CDR3 is made up of 14 amino acids.

Only one count was recorded for this clone. The V and J genes are TRBV2 and TRBJ1-1; TRBD1 matches at 11 bases. The CDR3 has 14 amino acids. Germline CDR1 is SNHLY and CDR2 is FYNNEI. J was trimmed by 3 bases and V by 9 bases; bases with no gene match: 6. CDR3 protein: CARARDRGDTEAFF. In nucleotides, the CDR3 is TGTGCCAGAGCCAGGGACAGGGGGGACACTGAAGCTTTCTTT.

V and J are TRBV30 and TRBJ2-2; possibly TRBD2 for D (7 bases). The germline V gene encodes CDR1 GTSNPN and CDR2 SVGIG (reference sequence). The V and J ends lost 5 bases and 4 bases respectively, with 11 bases between them. This CDR3 spans 13 amino acids. CDR3 in amino acids: CAWPGGPTGELFF. The CDR3 DNA follows: TGTGCCTGGCCGGGGGGCCCCACCGGGGAGCTGTTTTTT. The full variable domain, in which reference TRBV30 and TRBJ2-2 provide the parts outside the CDR3, is SQTIHQWPATLVQPVGSPLSLECTVEGTSNPNLYWYRQAAGRGLQLLFYSVGIGQISSEVPQNLSASRPQDRQFILSSKKLLLSDSGFYLCAWPGGPTGELFFGEGSRLTVL.

The J gene is TRBJ1-2, the V gene TRBV30; D call uncertain. Trimming shortened V by 0 bases and J by 0 bases, and 5 bases separated the two germline ends. Germline loops: CDR1 GTSNPN, CDR2 SVGIG (reference sequence). CDR3 size: 13 residues. The CDR3 DNA sequence: TGTGCCTGGAGTGTGGCAGCTAACTATGGCTACACCTTC. Translated: CAWSVAANYGYTF. The full variable domain, in which reference TRBV30 and TRBJ1-2 provide the parts outside the CDR3, is SQTIHQWPATLVQPVGSPLSLECTVEGTSNPNLYWYRQAAGRGLQLLFYSVGIGQISSEVPQNLSASRPQDRQFILSSKKLLLSDSGFYLCAWSVAANYGYTFGSGTRLTVV.

The V call is TRBV9, the J call TRBJ2-3; no reliable D call. This CDR3 comprises 14 residues. Germline V lookup: CDR1 SGDLS, CDR2 YYNGEE. The ends were cut back, 0 bases at V and 3 bases at J, with 8 bases in the middle. The CDR3 sequence: CASSVESRTDTQYF. DNA of the CDR3: TGTGCCAGCAGCGTAGAATCCCGGACAGATACGCAGTATTTT.

To note about this clone: Germline is not matched at one junction end, which may reflect a read error. J is TRBJ2-7 and V is TRBV5-1, with D perhaps TRBD2 (7 bases). The CDR3 extends over 17 amino acids. CDR1 is SGHRS and CDR2 is YFSETQ in the germline V gene. The CDR3 spells CARSLGWGRGGDYEQYF. The CDR3 DNA is TGCGCCCGCAGCTTGGGATGGGGCCGAGGGGGGGACTACGAGCAGTACTTC.

This chain uses TRBV28 with TRBJ1-3; D is perhaps TRBD1 (6 bases). This CDR3 comprises 15 residues. Germline V gene data show CDR1 as MDHEN and CDR2 as SYDVKM. V gave up 3 bases and J gave up 4 bases, with 13 bases separating them. The DNA for the CDR3 is TGTGCCAGCAGTTTTCGGGGGGCGAAAGGAAACACCATATATTTT. Translation gives CASSFRGAKGNTIYF.

There are a few counts of this clone. The rearrangement joins TRBV20-1 to TRBJ1-5; TRBD1 agrees at 12 bases. The V gene end was trimmed by 3 bases and the J gene end by 8 bases; junction bases not matched to a gene: 8. Germline-derived CDR1 and CDR2 are DFQATT and SNEGSKA (reference sequence). CDR3 length: 15 amino acids. The chain's CDR3 is CSASRDRGLVKPQHF. The CDR3 nucleotides read TGCAGTGCTAGTCGGGACAGGGGGCTGGTAAAGCCCCAGCATTTT.

This chain links TRBV1 with TRBJ2-7; TRBD2, the table's D call, was not compared with the DNA. TRBV1 is a recognized pseudogene. CDR3 length equals 15 residues. For the CDR3, the DNA is TGCACCAGCAGCTCATGCGGGGGGGACGACTACGAGCAGTACTTC. It codes for CTSSSCGGDDYEQYF.

The CDR3 sequence is CASSPRTEKAGELFF. In nucleotides, the CDR3 is TGTGCCAGCTCACCCCGGACAGAGAAGGCCGGGGAGCTGTTTTTT. The V gene is TRBV18, the J gene TRBJ2-2; D is perhaps TRBD1 (6 bases). The germline gives CDR1 KGHSH, CDR2 LQKENI. This CDR3 has 15 residues. V was trimmed by 3 bases and J by 6 bases, leaving 14 bases between them.

The chain uses TRBV7-2 and TRBJ2-5; D possibly corresponds to TRBD2 (6 bases). Germline V CDR1 and CDR2: SGHTA, FQGNSA. V was cut by 5 bases and J by 1 base, with 11 bases left in between. The CDR3 extends over 14 amino acids. For the CDR3, the DNA is TGTGCCAGCAGCCCCCGGGGGACCCAAGAGACCCAGTACTTC. Its protein is CASSPRGTQETQYF.

The genes are TRBV11-2 and TRBJ1-2; 7 bases map to TRBD1. J lost 4 bases, V lost 2 bases, and 7 bases had no gene match. The CDR3 has 15 amino acids. Per germline, CDR1 SGHAT and CDR2 FQNNGV. The CDR3: CASSLMAGGIYGYTF. In DNA form, the CDR3 reads TGTGCCAGCAGCTTAATGGCAGGGGGGATCTATGGCTACACCTTC.

This clone was seen more than once but under ten times. The rearrangement joins TRBV6-5 to TRBJ1-1; 7 bases are shared with TRBD1. Per the germline V gene, CDR1 is MNHEY and CDR2 is SVGAGI. The CDR3 spans 15 residues. The ends lost 0 bases at V and 7 bases at J; junction bases unmatched: 8. DNA of the CDR3: TGTGCCAGCAGTTACTCGTGGGCACGACAGGGTGAAGCTTTCTTT. It is translated as CASSYSWARQGEAFF.

This clone appeared a few times. CDR3 in DNA: TGTGCCAGCATCAAACGACAGGGGGAGGCTTTCTTT. As protein: CASIKRQGEAFF. J is TRBJ1-1 and V is TRBV7-9, with 9 nucleotides matching TRBD1. Unmatched junction bases numbered 8, after V lost 7 bases and J lost 11 bases. CDR3 size: 12 residues. Germline CDR1 SEHNR, CDR2 FQNEAQ (reference sequence).

This sequence joins TRBV12-3 or TRBV12-4 and TRBJ1-4; no firm D call. CDR3 size: 11 residues. V shed 8 bases and J shed 7 bases, with 8 bases lying between them. The CDR3 nucleotides are TGTGCCAGCTCGGAGACTGAAAAACTGTTTTTT. Its translation: CASSETEKLFF.